This TCR beta chain was found in a study of control samples from healthy donors and cancer patients. TCRdb keeps only in-frame clones here, not all; method: immunoSEQ multiplex PCR. The sample contains around 200,000 clones, about nine tenths of which appear only once. The CDR3 length is 13 residues. The germline V gene encodes CDR1 SGDLS and CDR2 YYNGEE. The V and J ends lost 4 bases and 0 bases respectively, with 7 bases between them. The chain employs TRBV9 and TRBJ1-2, with unresolved D. Specimen: blood. The clonotype was recovered from a woman aged 25-40 years in good health. The DNA of the CDR3 is TGTGCCAGCAGCTTACAAGCTAACTATGGCTACACCTTC. This gives the protein CASSLQANYGYTF. The variable domain in full, completed from reference TRBV9 and TRBJ1-2, reads DSGVTQTPKHLITATGQRVTLRCSPRSGDLSVYWYQQSLDQGLQFLIQYYNGEERAKGNILERFSAQQFPDLHSELNLSSLELGDSALYFCASSLQANYGYTFGSGTRLTVV.